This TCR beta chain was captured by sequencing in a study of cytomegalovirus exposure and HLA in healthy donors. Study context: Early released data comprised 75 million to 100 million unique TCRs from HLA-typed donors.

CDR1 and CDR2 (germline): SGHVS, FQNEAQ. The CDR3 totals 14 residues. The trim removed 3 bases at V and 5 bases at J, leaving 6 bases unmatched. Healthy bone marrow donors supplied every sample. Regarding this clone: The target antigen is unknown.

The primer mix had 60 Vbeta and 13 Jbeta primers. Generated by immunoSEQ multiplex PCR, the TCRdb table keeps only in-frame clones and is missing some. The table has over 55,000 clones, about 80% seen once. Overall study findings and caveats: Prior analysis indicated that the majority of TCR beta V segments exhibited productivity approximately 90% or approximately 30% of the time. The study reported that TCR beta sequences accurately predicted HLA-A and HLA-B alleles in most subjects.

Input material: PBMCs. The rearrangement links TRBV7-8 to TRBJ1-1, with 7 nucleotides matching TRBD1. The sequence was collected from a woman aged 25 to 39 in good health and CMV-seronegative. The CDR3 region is CASSFNRGRTEAFF. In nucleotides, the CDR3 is TGTGCCAGCAGCTTCAACAGGGGAAGGACTGAAGCTTTCTTT.